This TCR beta chain is drawn from a study of regulatory T cells in long-lasting Graves disease. The study, taken as a whole, reports: Sampling was limited to peripheral blood rather than thyroid tissue.

In the case of this clonotype: The antigen remains unidentified.

Sample time point: newly diagnosed GD, antithyroid drugs for less than 3 months. PBMC-extracted RNA yielded the TCR library. The TCR beta library used iRepertoire HTBI primers with Arm-PCR amplification of CDR3. TCRdb reprocessed the multiplex PCR reads with MiXCR, giving one entry per CDR3 protein. This table has about 620,000 distinct CDR3 sequences, 15% to 20% appearing once. Germline CDR1 is LNHDA and CDR2 is SQIVND (reference sequence). CDR3 length: 17 residues. Deletions cut 3 bases from V and 0 bases from J, with 15 bases between. A further study also used this sample, focusing on T cells in Graves' hyperthyroidism and ophthalmopathy. That source adds: HTBI primers were employed in a first-round RT-PCR of the TCR CDR3. Also found in blood were most expanded thyroid clonotypes above 0.001. Classification by a 13 V-J model distinguished ophthalmopathy from stable hyperthyroidism.

The TCR sequence derives from a woman aged 25-40 years with Graves disease. The gene calls are TRBV19 and TRBJ2-1; D is uncertain. The specimen comprised peripheral blood mononuclear cells (PBMCs), sampled at new diagnosis, from a patient treated with antithyroid drugs. CDR3 coding DNA: TGTGCCAGTAGTATCCCTAGGCAGGTCAGCTCCTACAATGAGCAGTTCTTC. Encoded protein: CASSIPRQVSSYNEQFF.